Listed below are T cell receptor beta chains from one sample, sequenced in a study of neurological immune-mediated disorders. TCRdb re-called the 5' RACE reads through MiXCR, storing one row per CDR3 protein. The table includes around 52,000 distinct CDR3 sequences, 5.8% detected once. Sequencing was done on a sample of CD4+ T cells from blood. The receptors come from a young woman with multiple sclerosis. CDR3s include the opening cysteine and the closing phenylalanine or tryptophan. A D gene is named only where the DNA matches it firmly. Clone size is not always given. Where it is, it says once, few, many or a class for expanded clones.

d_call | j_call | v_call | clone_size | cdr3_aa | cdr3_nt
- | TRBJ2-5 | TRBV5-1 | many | CASSITGKETQYF | TGCGCCAGCAGCATTACAGGGAAAGAGACCCAGTACTTC
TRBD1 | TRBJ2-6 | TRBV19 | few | CASRRDRAFGANVLTF | TGTGCCAGTAGAAGGGACAGGGCGTTCGGGGCCAACGTCCTGACTTTC
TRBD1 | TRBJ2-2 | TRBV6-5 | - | CASSLTDRAGELFF | TGTGCCAGCAGCCTGACGGACAGGGCCGGGGAGCTGTTTTTT
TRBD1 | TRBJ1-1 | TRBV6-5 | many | CASSRRQGITEAFF | TGTGCCAGCAGTCGTCGACAGGGTATCACTGAAGCTTTCTTT
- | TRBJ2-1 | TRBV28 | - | CASSFEGGNEQFF | TGTGCCAGCAGTTTTGAAGGGGGAAATGAGCAGTTCTTC
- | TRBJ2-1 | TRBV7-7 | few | CASSPSGSTSAEQFF | TGTGCTAGCAGCCCCTCCGGGAGCACAAGCGCTGAGCAGTTCTTC
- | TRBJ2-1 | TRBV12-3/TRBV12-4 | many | CASSFLLPGLWDEQFF | TGTGCCAGCAGTTTTTTGCTCCCCGGACTGTGGGATGAGCAGTTCTTC
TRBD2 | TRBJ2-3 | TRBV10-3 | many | CAISDGGATDTQYF | TGTGCCATCAGTGACGGGGGGGCCACAGATACGCAGTATTTT
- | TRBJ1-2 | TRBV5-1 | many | CASSYDGANYGYTF | TGCGCCAGCAGTTACGACGGAGCTAACTATGGCTACACCTTC
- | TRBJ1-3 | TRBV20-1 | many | CSAHSQVVSGNTIYF | TGCAGTGCCCACAGTCAAGTGGTCTCTGGAAACACCATATATTTT
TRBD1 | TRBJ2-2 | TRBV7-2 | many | CASSHHGKGAGTGELFF | TGTGCCAGCAGCCATCATGGGAAGGGGGCTGGAACCGGGGAGCTGTTTTTT
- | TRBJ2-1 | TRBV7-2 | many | CASSLLLDNEQFF | TGTGCCAGCAGCTTACTACTGGACAATGAGCAGTTCTTC
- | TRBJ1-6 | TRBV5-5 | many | CASSLGPQGQLMVF | TGTGCCAGCAGCTTGGGTCCTCAAGGTCAACTAATGGTTTTT
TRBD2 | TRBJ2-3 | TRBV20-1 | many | CSARVRGGADTQYF | TGCAGTGCTAGGGTCCGTGGGGGGGCAGATACGCAGTATTTT
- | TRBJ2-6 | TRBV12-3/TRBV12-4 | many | CASSLGGGAGGANVLTF | TGTGCCAGCAGTTTAGGGGGGGGCGCGGGTGGGGCCAACGTCCTGACTTTC
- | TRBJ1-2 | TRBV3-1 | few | CASSQEGGNYGYTF | TGTGCCAGCAGCCAAGAGGGGGGGAACTATGGCTACACCTTC
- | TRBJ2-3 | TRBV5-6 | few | CASSPAVGTDTQYF | TGTGCCAGCAGCCCCGCGGTAGGCACAGATACGCAGTATTTT
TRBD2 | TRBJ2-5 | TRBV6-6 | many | CASSYGGEQTQYF | TGTGCCAGCAGTTACGGGGGGGAACAGACCCAGTACTTC
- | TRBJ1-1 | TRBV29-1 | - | CSVQVGQNTEAFF | TGCAGCGTCCAGGTCGGGCAGAACACTGAAGCTTTCTTT
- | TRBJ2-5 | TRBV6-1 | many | CASSGAGQQETQYF | TGTGCCAGCAGCGGGGCTGGACAGCAAGAGACCCAGTACTTC
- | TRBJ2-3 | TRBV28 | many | CASSLMGYTDTQYF | TGTGCCAGCAGTTTGATGGGATACACAGATACGCAGTATTTT
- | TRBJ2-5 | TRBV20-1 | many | CSANTAGETQYF | TGCAGTGCGAACACAGCGGGAGAGACCCAGTACTTC
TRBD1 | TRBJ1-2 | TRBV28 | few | CASSLRRTGAFRYGYTF | TGTGCCAGCAGTTTAAGGCGGACAGGGGCTTTCCGCTATGGCTACACCTTC
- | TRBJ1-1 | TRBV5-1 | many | CASSLEPDMNTEAFF | TGCGCCAGCAGCTTGGAGCCGGATATGAACACTGAAGCTTTCTTT
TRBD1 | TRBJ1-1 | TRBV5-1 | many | CASSGSGTAGRAFF | TGCGCCAGCAGCGGCTCCGGGACAGCCGGGCGAGCTTTCTTT
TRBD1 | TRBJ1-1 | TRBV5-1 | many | CASSSLTGRNTEAFF | TGCGCCAGCAGCTCCTTGACAGGGAGGAACACTGAAGCTTTCTTT
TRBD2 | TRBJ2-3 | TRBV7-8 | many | CASSLGASGNPSTDTQYF | TGTGCCAGCAGCTTAGGGGCTAGCGGGAACCCAAGCACAGATACGCAGTATTTT
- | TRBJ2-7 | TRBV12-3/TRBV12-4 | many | CASSLTGPYEQYF | TGTGCCAGCAGTTTGACAGGACCTTACGAGCAGTACTTC
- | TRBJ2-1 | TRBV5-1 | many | CASSSQWSYNEQFF | TGCGCCAGCAGCTCCCAGTGGTCCTACAATGAGCAGTTCTTC
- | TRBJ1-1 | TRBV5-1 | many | CASSSLTSGGTEAFF | TGCGCCAGCAGCTCACTCACCTCGGGGGGCACTGAAGCTTTCTTT
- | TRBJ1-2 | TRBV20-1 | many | CSAFANYGYTF | TGCAGTGCTTTTGCTAACTATGGCTACACCTTC